Presented here are 26 T cell receptor beta chains from one specimen sequenced in a study of tumor-infiltrating lymphocytes in localized non-small cell lung cancer. Here immunoSEQ multiplex PCR was the method, and the copy in TCRdb shows in-frame clones only, minus some. The sample holds about 12,000 clones; around four fifths are singletons and the top ten take approximately 12%. What was sequenced was uninvolved lung tissue not adjacent to the tumor. These receptors came from a human donor with non-small cell lung cancer.

The chain uses TRBV10-1 and TRBJ2-3; 12 bases are shared with TRBD1. Germline V gene data show CDR1 as WNHNN and CDR2 as SYGVQD (reference sequence). The CDR3 covers 19 residues. Unmatched junction bases numbered 16, after V lost 4 bases and J lost 5 bases. The CDR3 reads CASSANPGTGGASEDTQYF. The CDR3 DNA sequence: TGCGCCAGCAGTGCAAATCCCGGGACAGGGGGCGCTTCTGAAGATACGCAGTATTTT.

The chain joins TRBV29-1 to TRBJ1-3; D gene ambiguous. The CDR3 loop spans 13 amino acids. Per the germline V gene, CDR1 is SQVTM and CDR2 is ANQGSEA. The ends were cut back, 4 bases at V and 1 base at J, with 8 bases in the middle. This CDR3 reads CSVVEVSGNTIYF. The CDR3 region has the DNA TGCAGCGTTGTGGAGGTTTCTGGAAACACCATATATTTT.

The rearrangement links TRBV5-1 to TRBJ2-3; perhaps TRBD1 as D (6 bases). Germline V gene lookup returns CDR1 SGHRS and CDR2 YFSETQ. V lost 2 bases and J 5 bases, leaving 18 bases between the germline ends. The CDR3 is 16 residues long. The CDR3 region is CASSFFPEGGGDTQYF. CDR3 bases: TGCGCCAGCAGCTTCTTCCCCGAAGGGGGTGGAGATACGCAGTATTTT. Combining the CDR3 with reference TRBV5-1 and TRBJ2-3 gives the whole variable domain KAGVTQTPRYLIKTRGQQVTLSCSPISGHRSVSWYQQTPGQGLQFLFEYFSETQRNKGNFPGRFSGRQFSNSRSEMNVSTLELGDSALYLCASSFFPEGGGDTQYFGPGTRLTVL.

The gene calls are TRBV19 and TRBJ2-1; no definite D call. The germline V gene has CDR1 LNHDA and CDR2 SQIVND (reference sequence). The CDR3 is made up of 12 amino acids. The germline V and J ends were trimmed by 4 bases and 5 bases, with 6 bases remaining between them. CDR3 sequence reads: CASSRVNNEQFF. DNA for the CDR3: TGTGCCAGTAGTAGGGTAAACAATGAGCAGTTCTTC.

The chain couples TRBV6-4 to TRBJ1-1; D not certain. Deletions cut 6 bases from V and 6 bases from J, with 20 bases between. Germline CDR1 reads MRHNA; CDR2 reads SNTAGT. The CDR3 is 15 amino acids. The DNA for the CDR3 is TGTGCCAGCAGCCAAGAAGCCAACGCCCGGGCTGAAGCTTTCTTT. This gives the protein CASSQEANARAEAFF.

This chain links TRBV2 with TRBJ1-5, with D tentatively TRBD1 (5 bases). The V end lost 7 bases, the J end lost 2 bases, and 15 bases lay between the germline ends. Germline assignment: CDR1 SNHLY and CDR2 FYNNEI. This CDR3 has 15 amino acids. CDR3 protein: CASNLGRAGNQPQHF. The DNA for the CDR3 is TGTGCCAGCAACCTGGGACGGGCGGGCAATCAGCCCCAGCATTTT. The complete variable domain, with remaining parts taken from reference TRBV2 and TRBJ1-5, reads EPEVTQTPSHQVTQMGQEVILRCVPISNHLYFYWYRQILGQKVEFLVSFYNNEISEKSEIFDDQFSVERPDGSNFTLKIRSTKLEDSAMYFCASNLGRAGNQPQHFGDGTRLSIL.

V is TRBV2 and J is TRBJ1-4; 7 bases agree with TRBD1. The CDR3 is 15 amino acids. Looked up from germline, CDR1 is SNHLY and CDR2 is FYNNEI. V gave up 5 bases and J gave up 5 bases; unmatched junction bases: 8. This chain's CDR3 is CASSPDRVKNEKLFF. In nucleotides, the CDR3 is TGTGCCAGCAGTCCAGACAGGGTTAAGAATGAAAAACTGTTTTTT.

This clone was seen a few times. The gene calls are TRBV19 and TRBJ1-5; D ambiguous. Germline assignment: CDR1 LNHDA and CDR2 SQIVND (reference sequence). The CDR3 runs 16 residues. With 6 bases removed from V and 3 bases from J, the gap between germline ends came to 18 bases. Here the CDR3 reads CASRPRRGQINQPQHF. The CDR3 DNA reads TGTGCCAGTAGGCCACGGCGAGGGCAGATCAATCAGCCCCAGCATTTT.

The gene calls are TRBV7-2 and TRBJ1-2, with a tentative D call TRBD1 (5 bases). Trimming removed 5 bases from V and 6 bases from J, with 19 bases in between. CDR3 length equals 15 residues. The germline V gene has CDR1 SGHTA and CDR2 FQGNSA. The CDR3 sequence is CASSADRRRFDGYTF. Here the CDR3 DNA reads TGTGCCAGCAGCGCTGACAGACGAAGGTTCGATGGCTACACCTTC.

The chain links TRBV5-6 to TRBJ1-4, with 7 bases identical to TRBD1. The CDR3 runs 16 residues. V lost 4 bases and J lost 4; bases outside the gene matches: 10. CDR1 and CDR2 from the germline V gene are SGHDT and YYEEEE. The CDR3 nucleotides are TGTGCCAGCAGCCCCTTGGAGGGGGCCAATAATGAAAAACTGTTTTTT. It encodes CASSPLEGANNEKLFF. The variable domain in full, with the rest retrieved from reference TRBV5-6 and TRBJ1-4, is DAGVTQSPTHLIKTRGQQVTLRCSPKSGHDTVSWYQQALGQGPQFIFQYYEEEERQRGNFPDRFSGHQFPNYSSELNVNALLLGDSALYLCASSPLEGANNEKLFFGSGTQLSVL.

This chain connects TRBV7-2 to TRBJ2-6; 10 bases are a match to TRBD1. Germline loops: CDR1 SGHTA, CDR2 FQGNSA. V gave up 4 bases and J gave up 0 bases; unmatched junction bases: 6. This CDR3 is built from 18 residues. CDR3 coding DNA: TGTGCCAGCAGCTCGAGGACAGGGGGATCCTCTGGGGCCAACGTCCTGACTTTC. Translation: CASSSRTGGSSGANVLTF.

This chain uses TRBV2 with TRBJ2-7, with no clear D. Trimming pared 1 base from V and 6 bases from J, leaving 10 bases between. Germline values: CDR1 SNHLY, CDR2 FYNNEI. The CDR3 spans 13 residues. This CDR3 is CASSEVGRGEQYF. The CDR3 DNA is TGTGCCAGCAGTGAAGTTGGTAGAGGCGAGCAGTACTTC.

The J gene is TRBJ2-1, the V gene TRBV19, with 7 bases fitting TRBD1. This CDR3 is built from 13 residues. Germline V gene data show CDR1 as LNHDA and CDR2 as SQIVND (reference sequence). Trimming took 10 bases from V and 7 from J; bases not matched to a gene: 10. CDR3 sequence: CATRWTGLNEQFF. The CDR3 DNA is TGTGCCACGAGATGGACAGGATTAAATGAGCAGTTCTTC.

This chain joins TRBV10-1 and TRBJ1-2, with 8 bases aligning to TRBD1. Per germline, CDR1 WNHNN and CDR2 SYGVQD (reference sequence). The CDR3 contains 13 residues. The trim removed 2 bases at V and 13 bases at J, leaving 9 bases unmatched. As DNA, the CDR3 is TGCGCCAGCAGTGAGAGGGGGACAGGAGGAATCACCTTC. It specifies CASSERGTGGITF.

This rearrangement joins TRBV14 to TRBJ1-6; 10 nucleotides match TRBD1. CDR1 and CDR2 from the germline V gene are SGHDN and FVKESK. V shed 4 bases, J shed 13 bases, and the junction held 13 bases outside the gene matches. The CDR3 has 16 residues. The CDR3 sequence: CASSLRRDRGLGPLHF. The CDR3 nucleotides are TGTGCCAGCAGCCTTCGTCGGGACAGGGGACTAGGGCCCCTCCACTTT. Drawing the rest from reference TRBV14 and TRBJ1-6, the complete variable domain is EAGVTQFPSHSVIEKGQTVTLRCDPISGHDNLYWYRRVMGKEIKFLLHFVKESKQDESGMPNNRFLAERTGGTYSTLKVQPAELEDSGVYFCASSLRRDRGLGPLHFGNGTRLTVT.

V usage is TRBV7-2 and J usage is TRBJ2-7; no reliable D call. Trimming shortened V by 4 bases and J by 9 bases, and 13 bases separated the two germline ends. This CDR3 is 12 amino acids long. In germline, CDR1 is SGHTA, CDR2 FQGNSA. For the CDR3, the DNA is TGTGCCAGCAGCTCGTACTCACGGCTGCAGTACTTC. Translated, it gives CASSSYSRLQYF.

Of note for this clone: One junction end does not reproduce the germline sequence, and a read error may be involved. The J gene is TRBJ2-5, the V gene TRBV7-2; the match to TRBD2 covers 14 bases. Looked up from germline, CDR1 is SGHTA and CDR2 is FQGNSA. The CDR3 is 13 amino acids. The CDR3 loop is CASSTWTSGGPNF. CDR3 bases: TGTGCCAGCAGCACCTGGACTAGCGGGGGGCCTAACTTC.

The J gene is TRBJ1-3, the V gene TRBV5-5; D not resolved. With 4 bases removed from V and 7 bases from J, the gap between germline ends came to 12 bases. CDR1 and CDR2 from the germline V gene are SGHKS and YYEKEE (reference sequence). The CDR3 contains 13 residues. CDR3 coding DNA: TGTGCCAGCAGCCCGGACGCGGGGAACACCATATATTTT. It specifies CASSPDAGNTIYF.

This clone was seen more than once but under ten times. V usage is TRBV20-1 and J usage is TRBJ1-2; D unresolved. The V end was cut by 3 bases, the J end by 7 bases, with 9 bases between. The CDR3 is 11 amino acids. CDR1 is DFQATT and CDR2 is SNEGSKA in the germline V gene (reference sequence). The CDR3 sequence is CSASSQVGYTF. CDR3 coding DNA: TGCAGTGCTAGTTCTCAGGTTGGCTACACCTTC.

In this sample, this clone turned up once. The V gene is TRBV6-5, the J gene TRBJ1-5, with D uncertain. Trimming cost V 2 bases and J 4 bases, with 12 bases left between them. The CDR3 runs 15 residues. The germline gives CDR1 MNHEY, CDR2 SVGAGI. The CDR3 DNA reads as TGTGCCAGCAGTTACACGTCGGACGTAAATCAGCCCCAGCATTTT. Translated: CASSYTSDVNQPQHF.

The gene calls are TRBV5-8 and TRBJ2-3; D perhaps matches TRBD2 (6 bases). The germline V and J ends were trimmed by 4 bases and 6 bases, with 18 bases remaining between them. CDR1 and CDR2 from the germline V gene are SGHTS and YDEGEE. The CDR3 runs to 15 residues. CDR3: CASSGDFGVSDTQYF. For the CDR3, the DNA is TGTGCCAGCAGCGGGGACTTCGGCGTATCGGATACGCAGTATTTT.

This chain joins TRBV19 and TRBJ2-3; D is perhaps TRBD2 (7 bases). CDR3 size: 14 residues. Germline values: CDR1 LNHDA, CDR2 SQIVND (reference sequence). The V gene lost 5 bases and the J gene lost 6 bases, with 15 bases spanning the gap. In DNA form, the CDR3 reads TGTGCCAGTAGTTGGCGAGGGGGGGAGGATACGCAGTATTTT. This translates into CASSWRGGEDTQYF. Based on the CDR3 plus reference TRBV19 and TRBJ2-3, the full variable domain is DGGITQSPKYLFRKEGQNVTLSCEQNLNHDAMYWYRQDPGQGLRLIYYSQIVNDFQKGDIAEGYSVSREKKESFPLTVTSAQKNPTAFYLCASSWRGGEDTQYFGPGTRLTVL.

This rearrangement joins TRBV30 to TRBJ1-1; D unresolved. V dropped 4 bases and J dropped 2 bases, with 11 bases sitting between them. The CDR3 extends over 13 amino acids. Germline V lookup: CDR1 GTSNPN, CDR2 SVGIG (reference sequence). Here the CDR3 DNA reads TGTGCCTGGATAACGCGGGGAAACACTGAAGCTTTCTTT. This codes for CAWITRGNTEAFF. The variable domain in full, completed from reference TRBV30 and TRBJ1-1, reads SQTIHQWPATLVQPVGSPLSLECTVEGTSNPNLYWYRQAAGRGLQLLFYSVGIGQISSEVPQNLSASRPQDRQFILSSKKLLLSDSGFYLCAWITRGNTEAFFGQGTRLTVV.

The gene calls are TRBV7-2 and TRBJ2-3; 12 nucleotides match TRBD2. CDR1 SGHTA and CDR2 FQGNSA come from the germline V gene. After removal of 5 bases from V and 3 bases from J, the junction contained 6 bases not matched to a gene. The length of the CDR3 is 16 residues. Written as DNA, the CDR3 is TGTGCCAGCAGCCGACGGACTAGCGGGGAAACAGATACGCAGTATTTT. Its protein product is CASSRRTSGETDTQYF.

V usage is TRBV7-2 and J usage is TRBJ1-5; D remains ambiguous. The germline V and J ends were trimmed by 7 bases and 0 bases, with 13 bases remaining between them. Germline V gives CDR1 SGHTA, CDR2 FQGNSA. This CDR3 is 15 amino acids long. The CDR3 region is CASTLTVNSNQPQHF. The CDR3 nucleotides are TGTGCCAGCACCCTGACGGTGAATAGCAATCAGCCCCAGCATTTT.

The sample holds one count of this clone. V usage is TRBV9 and J usage is TRBJ1-1, with D possibly TRBD1 on 6 matching bases. Germline-derived CDR1 and CDR2 are SGDLS and YYNGEE. The V gene lost 0 bases and the J gene lost 5 bases, with 11 bases spanning the gap. This CDR3 comprises 14 residues. The CDR3 sequence: CASSVEHQGTEAFF. As DNA, the CDR3 is TGTGCCAGCAGCGTAGAGCACCAGGGGACTGAAGCTTTCTTT. Full variable domain (outside the CDR3, taken from reference TRBV9 and TRBJ1-1): DSGVTQTPKHLITATGQRVTLRCSPRSGDLSVYWYQQSLDQGLQFLIQYYNGEERAKGNILERFSAQQFPDLHSELNLSSLELGDSALYFCASSVEHQGTEAFFGQGTRLTVV.